This TCR beta chain was found in a study of monozygotic twins with cystic fibrosis. General study points: No link emerged between shared CDR3 counts and age, concordance or severity.

In germline, CDR1 is SNHLY, CDR2 FYNNEI. V lost 6 bases, J lost 3 bases, and 1 base stayed unmatched. The CDR3 totals 14 residues. With respect to this clone: Its target is unknown.

The repertoire was sequenced with immunoSEQ multiplex PCR; TCRdb's copy has only in-frame clones and lacks some. The sample includes roughly 14,000 clones, approximately 98% of them seen just once. V gene TRBV2 combines with J gene TRBJ2-7; 14 bases map to TRBD2. The sample was blood. The receptor comes from a girl under 10 years old with cystic fibrosis. The CDR3 DNA reads as TGTGCCAGCAGGGGGACTAGCGGGAGCTACGAGCAGTACTTC. Translation: CASRGTSGSYEQYF.